Presented here are 27 T cell receptor beta chains from one specimen sequenced in a study of T-cell reconstitution after alpha-beta-depleted transplantation in children listed by TCRdb under 2016. Receptors were amplified or captured by PCR. The reads were generated on an Illumina HiSeq 2500. TCR libraries were prepared with molecular barcoding, using unique molecular identifiers to normalize TCRbeta repertoire quantification. In TCRdb, the public reads were trimmed at Q25 with fastp and aligned with MiXCR, with productive beta chains retained. Here each entry gathers all rows of one CDR3 protein and keeps the most common genes and DNA. This sample lists around 250,000 distinct CDR3 sequences; approximately 9.8% were detected once. The ten largest make up roughly a tenth of the sample. Material: PBMCs from the stem cell graft donor, obtained from the stem cell graft. Receptor source: a human donor who donated a stem cell graft to a child with SCID.

This clonotype was detected many times. The J gene is TRBJ1-5, the V gene TRBV12-3 or TRBV12-4; no clear D gene. The CDR3 has 13 residues. V lost 6 bases to trimming and J lost 1 base, with 7 bases between them. In nucleotides, the CDR3 is TGTGCCAGCAGATGGGGAAGCAATCAGCCCCAGCATTTT. Protein sequence: CASRWGSNQPQHF.

This clonotype was counted a few times. The chain is built from TRBV7-9 and TRBJ2-7; 7 bases align to TRBD2. Germline-derived CDR1 and CDR2 are SEHNR and FQNEAQ (reference sequence). Germline trimming cut 5 bases from V and 5 bases from J; bases unmatched to any gene: 9. The CDR3 totals 14 residues. The DNA of the CDR3 is TGTGCCAGCAGCCAGGGAGCGGGGCTCGACGAGCAGTACTTC. It codes for CASSQGAGLDEQYF.

The genes are TRBV9 and TRBJ2-2; 8 nucleotides line up with TRBD2. V gave up 3 bases and J gave up 3 bases; unmatched junction bases: 4. This CDR3 spans 15 amino acids. CDR1 is SGDLS, CDR2 YYNGEE, per germline. DNA of the CDR3: TGTGCCAGCAGCGGCCCCGGGGGGGACACCGGGGAGCTGTTTTTT. Protein product: CASSGPGGDTGELFF.

This clonotype has at least ten counts. This chain uses TRBV7-9 with TRBJ1-2; 7 positions agree with TRBD1. The CDR3 contains 15 residues. The germline gives CDR1 SEHNR, CDR2 FQNEAQ (reference sequence). Unmatched junction bases numbered 9, after V lost 0 bases and J lost 8 bases. As DNA, the CDR3 is TGTGCCAGCAGCTTAGCCCACCTAGACAGGGACGGCTACACCTTC. Protein: CASSLAHLDRDGYTF. Using reference TRBV7-9 and TRBJ1-2 for the parts outside the CDR3, the full variable domain is DTGVSQNPRHKITKRGQNVTFRCDPISEHNRLYWYRQTLGQGPEFLTYFQNEAQLEKSRLLSDRFSAERPKGSFSTLEIQRTEQGDSAMYLCASSLAHLDRDGYTFGSGTRLTVV.

A few counts support this clonotype. This chain links TRBV3-1 with TRBJ2-7, with 12 bases aligning to TRBD2. The ends lost 5 bases at V and 2 bases at J; junction bases unmatched: 4. This CDR3 spans 15 amino acids. Germline CDR1 and CDR2: LGHDT and YNNKEL (reference sequence). CDR3 loop: CASSARLAGAYEQYF. The CDR3 region has the DNA TGTGCCAGCAGCGCGCGACTAGCGGGGGCCTACGAGCAGTACTTC.

This clonotype was found many times. The chain is built from TRBV20-1 and TRBJ2-5; no firm D call. There are 10 residues in the CDR3. CDR1 is DFQATT and CDR2 is SNEGSKA in the germline V gene (reference sequence). V lost 6 bases and J lost 4, with 6 bases in between. CDR3 nucleotides: TGCAGTGCCCTAGGAGAGACCCAGTACTTC. Encoded protein: CSALGETQYF.

This clonotype was counted only a few times. The chain carries TRBV20-1 and TRBJ2-1; D remains unclear. The CDR3 runs to 14 residues. Germline V gene sequence: CDR1 DFQATT, CDR2 SNEGSKA (reference sequence). Trimming removed 3 bases at V and 2 bases at J, with 11 bases between. The CDR3 region has the DNA TGCAGTGCTAGGACGGAACGGGCCTACAATGAGCAGTTCTTC. As protein: CSARTERAYNEQFF.

The sample holds a few counts of this clonotype. This chain joins TRBV9 and TRBJ2-5, with D uncertain. This CDR3 is 13 amino acids long. Germline V CDR1 and CDR2: SGDLS, YYNGEE. Trimming cost V 4 bases and J 2 bases, with 9 bases left between them. The DNA of the CDR3 is TGTGCCAGCAGCCCATGGGATCAAGAGACCCAGTACTTC. Residues: CASSPWDQETQYF. The variable domain in full, completed from reference TRBV9 and TRBJ2-5, reads DSGVTQTPKHLITATGQRVTLRCSPRSGDLSVYWYQQSLDQGLQFLIQYYNGEERAKGNILERFSAQQFPDLHSELNLSSLELGDSALYFCASSPWDQETQYFGPGTRLLVL.

The rearrangement joins TRBV5-1 to TRBJ1-1; the D is unclear. The germline V gene encodes CDR1 SGHRS and CDR2 YFSETQ. This CDR3 has 12 amino acids. The V end was cut by 0 bases, the J end by 9 bases, with 9 bases between. CDR3 region: CASSLAADQAFF. In nucleotides, the CDR3 is TGCGCCAGCAGCTTGGCGGCGGACCAAGCTTTCTTT.

CDR3: CSAWGPNEKLFF. The CDR3, as DNA: TGCAGTGCATGGGGCCCTAATGAAAAACTGTTTTTT. The J gene is TRBJ1-4, the V gene TRBV20-1, with TRBD1 as a possible D gene (5 bases). The CDR3 is 12 residues long. The ends were cut back, 6 bases at V and 3 bases at J, with 8 bases in the middle. The germline V gene has CDR1 DFQATT and CDR2 SNEGSKA (reference sequence).

This clonotype has only a few counts. The genes are TRBV6-1 and TRBJ1-1; D unresolved. There are 16 residues in the CDR3. Trimming stripped 1 base from V and 0 bases from J, with 12 bases between. Per germline, CDR1 MNHNS and CDR2 SASEGT. The CDR3 DNA reads as TGTGCCAGCAGTGAAGGACGAAAATGGCTGAACACTGAAGCTTTCTTT. This translates into CASSEGRKWLNTEAFF.

This clonotype was counted between two and nine times. This sequence joins TRBV25-1 and TRBJ2-2, with a weak D call TRBD1 (7 bases). Trimming pared 1 base from V and 5 bases from J, leaving 17 bases between. CDR3 length: 17 amino acids. Germline V CDR1 and CDR2: MGHDK, SYGVNS. The CDR3 nucleotides are TGTGCCAGCAGTGAATCCGGCAGGGGGGTATGGACCGGGGAGCTGTTTTTT. Encoded protein: CASSESGRGVWTGELFF.

This clonotype has just a few counts. The V call is TRBV19, the J call TRBJ2-1; tentatively, D is TRBD1 or TRBD2 (5 bases each). The CDR3 length is 16 residues. Trimming took off 6 bases at V and 5 bases at J, with 20 bases between the two ends. CDR1 and CDR2 (germline): LNHDA, SQIVND (reference sequence). The CDR3, as DNA: TGTGCCAGTAGAGGGGTGGGGACGACAGTCCACAATGAGCAGTTCTTC. This sequence encodes CASRGVGTTVHNEQFF.

This chain joins TRBV3-1 and TRBJ2-5; D is unresolved. Trimming cost V 2 bases and J 7 bases, with 8 bases left between them. The germline CDR1 and CDR2 sequences are LGHDT and YNNKEL (reference sequence). This CDR3 comprises 12 residues. The CDR3 sequence is CASSQSTGTQYF. CDR3 nucleotide sequence: TGTGCCAGCAGCCAATCCACGGGGACCCAGTACTTC.

J is TRBJ2-7 and V is TRBV11-2; 7 bases agree with TRBD1. There are 19 residues in the CDR3. Per germline, CDR1 SGHAT and CDR2 FQNNGV. Unmatched junction bases numbered 24, after V lost 4 bases and J lost 6 bases. The CDR3 region has the DNA TGTGCCAGCAGCTCCTCAGGGACAGCAGTACACAGAGCCTGGGTCGAGCAGTACTTC. This translates into CASSSSGTAVHRAWVEQYF.

This clonotype was seen only a few times. The chain couples TRBV28 to TRBJ1-1, with TRBD1 matching over 8 bases. V lost 7 bases and J lost 1; bases outside the gene matches: 5. Germline CDR1 MDHEN, CDR2 SYDVKM. The CDR3 has 14 residues. As DNA, the CDR3 is TGTGCCAGCACCAGGGGGCTTGGGAACACTGAAGCTTTCTTT. The encoded protein is CASTRGLGNTEAFF.

This clonotype showed up many times. This sequence joins TRBV6-1 and TRBJ1-2; 9 bases map to TRBD1. The CDR3 covers 14 residues. The germline V gene encodes CDR1 MNHNS and CDR2 SASEGT. The V and J ends lost 6 bases and 7 bases, in that order; junction bases with no gene match: 9. The CDR3 nucleotides read TGTGCCAGCAGCCCCGGGACAGGGCTGTCTGGCTACACCTTC. This gives the protein CASSPGTGLSGYTF.

This clonotype was counted only a few times. The chain couples TRBV20-1 to TRBJ2-5; weak D call: TRBD1 (6 bases). Germline V gene sequence: CDR1 DFQATT, CDR2 SNEGSKA (reference sequence). The CDR3 runs 14 residues. V was trimmed by 5 bases and J by 0 bases, leaving 13 bases between them. CDR3 sequence: CSASGQKYQETQYF. CDR3 nucleotides: TGCAGTGCTTCCGGACAGAAGTACCAAGAGACCCAGTACTTC.

There are many counts of this clonotype. V gene TRBV12-3 or TRBV12-4 combines with J gene TRBJ1-3; D gene unclear. The CDR3 contains 13 residues. The germline V and J ends were trimmed by 1 base and 1 base, with 2 bases remaining between them. CDR3 coding DNA: TGTGCCAGCAGTTTAGGATCTGGAAACACCATATATTTT. It encodes CASSLGSGNTIYF.

This chain uses TRBV5-1 with TRBJ2-3; D may be TRBD1 (6 bases). Between the trimmed V and J ends, which lost 5 bases and 2 bases, there was a span of 12 bases. Germline CDR1 SGHRS, CDR2 YFSETQ. CDR3 size: 14 residues. For the CDR3, the DNA is TGCGCCAGCAGGTCTGGACAGATCACAGATACGCAGTATTTT. Translating it yields CASRSGQITDTQYF. The full variable domain, its missing parts supplied by reference TRBV5-1 and TRBJ2-3, is KAGVTQTPRYLIKTRGQQVTLSCSPISGHRSVSWYQQTPGQGLQFLFEYFSETQRNKGNFPGRFSGRQFSNSRSEMNVSTLELGDSALYLCASRSGQITDTQYFGPGTRLTVL.

The chain uses TRBV5-1 and TRBJ2-3, with 10 bases that match TRBD1. Per the germline V gene, CDR1 is SGHRS and CDR2 is YFSETQ. The CDR3 loop spans 16 amino acids. J was trimmed by 4 bases and V by 4 bases; bases with no gene match: 9. CDR3 DNA: TGCGCCAGCAGCGCGGGGACAGGGGTATTCGCAGATACGCAGTATTTT. Protein sequence: CASSAGTGVFADTQYF.

In this sample, this clonotype turned up many times. The chain carries TRBV15 and TRBJ1-1; no definite D call. V was cut by 0 bases and J by 4 bases, with 18 bases left in between. CDR3 size: 17 residues. Germline V gives CDR1 LNHNV, CDR2 YYDKDF (reference sequence). The DNA of the CDR3 is TGTGCCACCAGCAGAGATAGTTTGAAGGGATTCGGCACTGAAGCTTTCTTT. It is translated as CATSRDSLKGFGTEAFF.

The chain combines TRBV2 with TRBJ2-7; 8 nucleotides line up with TRBD1. This CDR3 is built from 15 residues. The V gene end was trimmed by 4 bases and the J gene end by 5 bases; junction bases not matched to a gene: 10. Per germline, CDR1 SNHLY and CDR2 FYNNEI. CDR3 region: CASSVPEDRADEQYF. DNA of the CDR3: TGTGCCAGCAGTGTCCCCGAGGACAGGGCGGACGAGCAGTACTTC.

This clonotype was observed at least ten times. The rearrangement links TRBV20-1 to TRBJ2-3; D ambiguous. V was shortened by 0 bases and J by 0 bases, with 13 bases between the two germline ends. The CDR3 totals 16 residues. Germline CDR1 and CDR2: DFQATT and SNEGSKA (reference sequence). CDR3 coding DNA: TGCAGTGCTAGAGATTGGAGTGCCCCTAGCACAGATACGCAGTATTTT. Translation: CSARDWSAPSTDTQYF.

This clonotype was observed a few times. The chain links TRBV20-1 to TRBJ2-5, with D hard to call. This CDR3 is built from 13 residues. In germline, CDR1 is DFQATT, CDR2 SNEGSKA (reference sequence). V gave up 0 bases and J gave up 3 bases, with 8 bases separating them. CDR3 sequence reads: CSARDPRKETQYF. The CDR3 bases are TGCAGTGCTAGAGATCCGAGGAAAGAGACCCAGTACTTC.

The V gene is TRBV15, the J gene TRBJ2-5; D unresolved. The germline V gene has CDR1 LNHNV and CDR2 YYDKDF (reference sequence). V lost 5 bases and J lost 0, with 22 bases in between. The CDR3 has 18 residues. CDR3 DNA: TGTGCCACCAGCGCTACCTCCAAGCCCTTTTTGTACCAAGAGACCCAGTACTTC. Translated: CATSATSKPFLYQETQYF.

This clonotype was observed a handful of times. CDR3 coding DNA: TGTGCCAGCAGGATAAGGGCAGAGAATAATTCACCCCTCCACTTT. Protein sequence: CASRIRAENNSPLHF. J is TRBJ1-6 and V is TRBV6-5; D unclear. The germline gives CDR1 MNHEY, CDR2 SVGAGI. The CDR3 length is 15 residues. The V gene lost 6 bases and the J gene lost 5 bases, with 14 bases spanning the gap.